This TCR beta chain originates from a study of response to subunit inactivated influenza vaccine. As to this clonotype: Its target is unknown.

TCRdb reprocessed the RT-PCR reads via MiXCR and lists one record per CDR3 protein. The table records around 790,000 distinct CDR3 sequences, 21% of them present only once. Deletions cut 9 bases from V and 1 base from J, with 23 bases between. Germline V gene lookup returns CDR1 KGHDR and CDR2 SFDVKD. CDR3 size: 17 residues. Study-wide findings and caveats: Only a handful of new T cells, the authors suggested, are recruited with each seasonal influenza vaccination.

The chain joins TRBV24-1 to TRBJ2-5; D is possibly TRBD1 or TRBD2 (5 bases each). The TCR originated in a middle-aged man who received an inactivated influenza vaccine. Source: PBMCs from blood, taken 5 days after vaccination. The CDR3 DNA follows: TGTGCCACCGGGATATCGGACCTGAGGGGACCCCAAGAGACCCAGTACTTC. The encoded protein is CATGISDLRGPQETQYF.